This T cell receptor (beta chain) was identified in a study of blood T cells in healthy people across ages. Study outcomes and limitations: Any conclusive comparison of naive versus antigen-experienced cells was prevented by using unsorted PBMCs. Aged donors had fewer naive CD4+ cells and lower diversity than long-lived donors.

Together with a sample-barcoded 5' primer, a J-beta primer mix was included in a second PCR lasting roughly 6 to 12 cycles. TCRdb re-called the 5' RACE reads through MiXCR, storing one row per CDR3 protein. Counted here are about 1.5 million distinct CDR3 sequences, approximately 39% occurring once; the ten biggest clones make up around 4%. The CDR3 has 13 amino acids. Germline assignment: CDR1 SGHRS and CDR2 YFSETQ. V gave up 3 bases and J gave up 6 bases, with 10 bases separating them. This clonotype was counted many times. The antigen remains undetermined. The chain links TRBV5-1 to TRBJ2-1; D unresolved. The sequencing input was blood. The TCR originated in a woman aged 18-29 years in good health. The CDR3 loop reads CASSSGLVNEQFF. DNA for the CDR3: TGCGCCAGCAGCTCGGGCCTAGTCAATGAGCAGTTCTTC.